These 22 T cell receptor beta chains originate from one sample sequenced in a study of cytomegalovirus exposure and HLA in healthy donors. In the PCR, 60 Vbeta and 13 Jbeta primers were used. The method was immunoSEQ multiplex PCR; TCRdb's version includes in-frame clones alone and lacks a portion of them. The table has more than 150,000 clones, more than 60% seen once. The sample comprised PBMCs. The receptors were sampled from a woman aged 40 to 49 in good health and CMV-seropositive.

This clone was counted a few times. J is TRBJ1-1 and V is TRBV5-6; D not resolved. This CDR3 is built from 14 residues. Looked up from germline, CDR1 is SGHDT and CDR2 is YYEEEE. V shed 4 bases and J shed 6 bases, with 16 bases lying between them. The DNA for the CDR3 is TGTGCCAGCAGCCCATTACATACGGGTGCTGAAGCTTTCTTT. Amino acids: CASSPLHTGAEAFF.

The gene calls are TRBV30 and TRBJ1-1; D is unresolved. The CDR3 totals 13 residues. The V gene's germline CDR1 is GTSNPN and CDR2 SVGIG (reference sequence). The V end lost 3 bases, the J end lost 0 bases, and 8 bases lay between the germline ends. CDR3 in DNA: TGTGCCTGGAGGGCTTACATGAACACTGAAGCTTTCTTT. Protein: CAWRAYMNTEAFF.

The rearrangement links TRBV30 to TRBJ1-1; 7 nucleotides align to TRBD1. V trimming: 0 bases; J trimming: 7 bases; junction bases outside the gene matches: 17. Germline CDR1 is GTSNPN and CDR2 is SVGIG (reference sequence). This CDR3 comprises 17 residues. The CDR3 coding sequence is TGTGCCTGGAGTGTGGGTCGCCCCTTTTCCGGACAGGTTGAAGCTTTCTTT. Translated, it gives CAWSVGRPFSGQVEAFF.

This chain uses TRBV11-2 with TRBJ1-2, with 8 bases matching TRBD1. CDR3 length: 13 residues. The V segment lost 5 bases and the J segment 6 bases; nucleotides outside the gene matches: 5. Germline CDR1 is SGHAT and CDR2 is FQNNGV. The CDR3: CASSVTGADGYTF. In DNA, the CDR3 is TGTGCCAGCAGCGTGACAGGGGCGGATGGCTACACCTTC.

The genes are TRBV6-4 and TRBJ2-3; 11 bases map to TRBD2. Unmatched junction bases numbered 2, after V lost 4 bases and J lost 2 bases. Germline CDR1 MRHNA, CDR2 SNTAGT. This CDR3 region has 15 residues. The CDR3 DNA reads as TGTGCCAGCAGTGTACTAGCGGGGGACACAGATACGCAGTATTTT. Translation: CASSVLAGDTDTQYF.

The chain recombines TRBV5-6 with TRBJ2-7; TRBD2 is a possible D gene (6 bases). Germline V gene sequence: CDR1 SGHDT, CDR2 YYEEEE. Trimming removed 6 bases from V and 2 bases from J, with 18 bases in between. The CDR3 extends over 15 amino acids. This CDR3 reads CASTDQTGVAYEQYF. The CDR3, as DNA: TGTGCCAGCACCGACCAGACGGGGGTAGCCTACGAGCAGTACTTC.

This chain connects TRBV10-3 to TRBJ2-1, with D unclear. The ends were cut back, 8 bases at V and 5 bases at J, with 16 bases in the middle. The CDR3 totals 14 residues. Germline V lookup: CDR1 ENHRY, CDR2 SYGVKD. DNA of the CDR3: TGTGCCATCGCCACACCAAGAACCAACAATGAGCAGTTCTTC. This sequence encodes CAIATPRTNNEQFF.

J is TRBJ1-1 and V is TRBV2; tentatively, D is TRBD1 (5 bases). This CDR3 is built from 14 residues. V was clipped by 2 bases and J by 1 base, with 8 bases between them. Germline V gene lookup returns CDR1 SNHLY and CDR2 FYNNEI. The CDR3 is CASSEFGGNTEAFF. The CDR3 bases are TGTGCCAGCAGTGAATTCGGGGGGAACACTGAAGCTTTCTTT.

The rearrangement uses TRBV29-1 and TRBJ2-7; D call uncertain. Germline CDR1 is SQVTM and CDR2 is ANQGSEA. This CDR3 region has 11 residues. With 5 bases removed from V and 2 bases from J, the gap between germline ends came to 7 bases. The CDR3 DNA is TGCAGCGTTTCTATTGCCTACGAGCAGTACTTC. It specifies CSVSIAYEQYF.

This clone was found a few times. This chain uses TRBV30 with TRBJ2-3; 11 bases fit TRBD2. This CDR3 spans 14 amino acids. CDR1 and CDR2 from the germline V gene are GTSNPN and SVGIG (reference sequence). With 4 bases clipped from V and 3 bases from J, the junction kept 3 bases outside the gene matches. The CDR3 DNA reads TGTGCCTGGAATAGCGGGGGGGGGACAGATACGCAGTATTTT. This sequence encodes CAWNSGGGTDTQYF. Full variable domain (remainder filled in from reference TRBV30 and TRBJ2-3): SQTIHQWPATLVQPVGSPLSLECTVEGTSNPNLYWYRQAAGRGLQLLFYSVGIGQISSEVPQNLSASRPQDRQFILSSKKLLLSDSGFYLCAWNSGGGTDTQYFGPGTRLTVL.

The rearrangement links TRBV5-1 to TRBJ1-2, with TRBD1 as a possible D gene (6 bases). In germline, CDR1 is SGHRS, CDR2 YFSETQ. This CDR3 has 15 residues. With 9 bases removed from V and 3 bases from J, the gap between germline ends came to 21 bases. CDR3: CATAPSDRSDYGYTF. The CDR3 DNA sequence: TGCGCCACAGCACCCTCGGACAGATCCGACTATGGCTACACCTTC.

The chain recombines TRBV29-1 with TRBJ2-3, with 9 bases identical to TRBD1. This CDR3 spans 14 amino acids. Germline lookup yields CDR1 SQVTM and CDR2 ANQGSEA. J lost 3 bases, V lost 7 bases, and 8 bases had no gene match. The CDR3 is CSATPGQGTDTQYF. The DNA for the CDR3 is TGCAGCGCAACACCGGGACAGGGAACAGATACGCAGTATTTT.

The gene calls are TRBV2 and TRBJ1-2; D may be TRBD1 (5 bases). V was shortened by 8 bases and J by 7 bases, with 14 bases between the two germline ends. Per germline, CDR1 SNHLY and CDR2 FYNNEI. The CDR3 covers 12 residues. CDR3 amino acids: CASRQGVFGYTF. In nucleotides, the CDR3 is TGTGCCAGCCGACAAGGGGTGTTTGGCTACACCTTC.

This chain connects TRBV19 to TRBJ2-2; D is perhaps TRBD1 (6 bases). Trimming pared 8 bases from V and 3 bases from J, leaving 16 bases between. CDR1 and CDR2 from the germline V gene are LNHDA and SQIVND (reference sequence). CDR3 size: 15 residues. The CDR3 region is CASGVQGVDTGELFF. As DNA, the CDR3 is TGTGCCAGTGGGGTACAGGGAGTGGACACCGGGGAGCTGTTTTTT.

The chain employs TRBV6-1 and TRBJ1-3, with D tentatively TRBD1 (6 bases). The CDR3 is 14 amino acids. The germline CDR1 and CDR2 sequences are MNHNS and SASEGT. Between the trimmed V and J ends, which lost 2 bases and 3 bases, there was a span of 8 bases. The CDR3 protein is CASSEKGVGNTIYF. The CDR3 region has the DNA TGTGCCAGCAGTGAAAAGGGGGTTGGAAACACCATATATTTT.

The chain joins TRBV19 to TRBJ1-2, with D maybe TRBD1 (5 bases). CDR3 length: 16 residues. CDR1 and CDR2 from the germline V gene are LNHDA and SQIVND (reference sequence). Trimming pared 6 bases from V and 1 base from J, leaving 18 bases between. CDR3 coding DNA: TGTGCCAGTAGCGCCGGACGGGGGGGAGGTAACTATGGCTACACCTTC. It codes for CASSAGRGGGNYGYTF.

This clone showed up just a few times. At one end the junction does not follow the germline gene, possibly because of a read error. The chain couples TRBV7-9 to TRBJ2-4, with 9 bases identical to TRBD1. This CDR3 is 12 amino acids long. Per germline, CDR1 SEHNR and CDR2 FQNEAQ (reference sequence). CDR3 loop: CSSRQGENIQYF. In DNA form, the CDR3 reads TGTTCCAGTCGACAGGGGGAAAACATTCAGTACTTC.

The chain joins TRBV29-1 to TRBJ1-3; TRBD1 matches at 7 bases. The germline V gene has CDR1 SQVTM and CDR2 ANQGSEA. After removal of 7 bases from V and 4 bases from J, the junction contained 4 bases not matched to a gene. The CDR3 consists of 12 residues. The CDR3 spells CSGGTVGNTIYF. For the CDR3, the DNA is TGCAGCGGAGGGACAGTGGGAAACACCATATATTTT. Filled out from reference TRBV29-1 and TRBJ1-3, the complete variable domain reads SAVISQKPSRDICQRGTSLTIQCQVDSQVTMMFWYRQQPGQSLTLIATANQGSEATYESGFVIDKFPISRPNLTFSTLTVSNMSPEDSSIYLCSGGTVGNTIYFGEGSWLTVV.

V gene TRBV5-6 combines with J gene TRBJ1-1, with D possibly being TRBD1 (6 bases). Germline V lookup: CDR1 SGHDT, CDR2 YYEEEE. Trimming removed 0 bases from V and 4 bases from J, with 13 bases in between. This CDR3 comprises 15 residues. Here the CDR3 DNA reads TGTGCCAGCAGCTTGGACAGGGCCCTTGGCACTGAAGCTTTCTTT. Protein product: CASSLDRALGTEAFF.

The gene calls are TRBV10-3 and TRBJ1-3; 7 nucleotides match TRBD1. V was clipped by 8 bases and J by 6 bases; unmatched bases: 16. This CDR3 contains 16 residues. Germline V gives CDR1 ENHRY, CDR2 SYGVKD. CDR3 nucleotide sequence: TGTGCCATCGCTAGGGCCGGGAGGGACAGCGAAAACACCATATATTTT. Protein product: CAIARAGRDSENTIYF.

The chain employs TRBV6-1 and TRBJ1-2; no clear D gene. From germline, CDR1 is MNHNS and CDR2 SASEGT. With 6 bases removed from V and 4 bases from J, the gap between germline ends came to 18 bases. The CDR3 is made up of 15 amino acids. The CDR3 sequence is CASRKRAVSSYGYTF. The CDR3 DNA follows: TGTGCCAGCAGGAAGAGGGCTGTATCGTCCTATGGCTACACCTTC.

This clone occurred a few times. This chain uses TRBV9 with TRBJ1-2; D is ambiguous. The CDR3 spans 13 residues. V was trimmed by 4 bases and J by 7 bases, leaving 14 bases between them. CDR1 and CDR2 (germline): SGDLS, YYNGEE. CDR3 nucleotide sequence: TGTGCCAGCAGCCCCAGAGAGAGAGGTGGCTACACCTTC. This sequence encodes CASSPRERGGYTF. Based on the CDR3 plus reference TRBV9 and TRBJ1-2, the full variable domain is DSGVTQTPKHLITATGQRVTLRCSPRSGDLSVYWYQQSLDQGLQFLIQYYNGEERAKGNILERFSAQQFPDLHSELNLSSLELGDSALYFCASSPRERGGYTFGSGTRLTVV.